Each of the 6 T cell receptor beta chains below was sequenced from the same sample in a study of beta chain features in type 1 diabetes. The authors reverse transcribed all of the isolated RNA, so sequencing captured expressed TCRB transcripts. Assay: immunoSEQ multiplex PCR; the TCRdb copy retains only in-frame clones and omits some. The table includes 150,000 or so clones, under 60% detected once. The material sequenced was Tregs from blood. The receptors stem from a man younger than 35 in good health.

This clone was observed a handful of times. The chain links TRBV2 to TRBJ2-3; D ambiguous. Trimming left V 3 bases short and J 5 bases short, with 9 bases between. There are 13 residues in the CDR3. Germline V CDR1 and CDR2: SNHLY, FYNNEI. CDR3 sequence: CASSEIEEDTQYF. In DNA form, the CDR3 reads TGTGCCAGCAGTGAGATAGAGGAAGATACGCAGTATTTT.

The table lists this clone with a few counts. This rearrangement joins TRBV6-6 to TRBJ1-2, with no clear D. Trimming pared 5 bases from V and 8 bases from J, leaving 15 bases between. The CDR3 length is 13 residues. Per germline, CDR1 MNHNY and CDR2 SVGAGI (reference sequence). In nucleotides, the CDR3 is TGTGCCAGCAGTCCAGACGGGCCTAGCGGCTACACCTTC. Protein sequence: CASSPDGPSGYTF.

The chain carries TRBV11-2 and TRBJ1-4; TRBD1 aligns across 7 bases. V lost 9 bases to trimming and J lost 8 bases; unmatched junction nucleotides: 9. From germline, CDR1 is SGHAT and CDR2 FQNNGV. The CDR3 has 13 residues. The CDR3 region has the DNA TGTGCCAGTGCAACCGGGACAGAAGAAAAACTGTTTTTT. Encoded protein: CASATGTEEKLFF.

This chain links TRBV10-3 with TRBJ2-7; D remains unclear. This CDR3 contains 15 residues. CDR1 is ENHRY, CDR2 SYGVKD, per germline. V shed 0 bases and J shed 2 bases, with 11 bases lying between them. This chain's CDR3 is CAISESAEATYEQYF. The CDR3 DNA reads TGTGCCATCAGTGAGTCGGCGGAAGCAACCTACGAGCAGTACTTC.

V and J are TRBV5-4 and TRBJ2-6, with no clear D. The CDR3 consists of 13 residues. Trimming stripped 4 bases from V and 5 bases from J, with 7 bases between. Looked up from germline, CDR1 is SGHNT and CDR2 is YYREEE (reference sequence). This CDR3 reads CASSRTWANVLTF. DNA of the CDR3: TGTGCCAGCAGCCGTACATGGGCCAACGTCCTGACTTTC.

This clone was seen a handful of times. CDR3: CASSSRVSLTYNEQFF. The CDR3 bases are TGTGCCAGCAGCTCCAGGGTATCCCTAACCTACAATGAGCAGTTCTTC. The rearrangement uses TRBV7-2 and TRBJ2-1; possible D gene TRBD1, 5 bases. Trimming left V 4 bases short and J 2 bases short, with 15 bases between. The germline CDR1 and CDR2 sequences are SGHTA and FQGNSA. CDR3 length equals 16 residues. Using reference TRBV7-2 and TRBJ2-1 for the parts outside the CDR3, the full variable domain is GAGVSQSPSNKVTEKGKDVELRCDPISGHTALYWYRQSLGQGLEFLIYFQGNSAPDKSGLPSDRFSAERTGGSVSTLTIQRTQQEDSAVYLCASSSRVSLTYNEQFFGPGTRLTVL.